This T cell receptor (beta chain) comes out of a study of metastatic and nonmetastatic thyroid tumors. Via MiXCR, TCRdb re-called the PCR reads. The sample lists about 20,000 clones, about 19% occurring once. Trimming left V 3 bases short and J 0 bases short, with 12 bases between. There are 14 residues in the CDR3. Germline V gives CDR1 DFQATT, CDR2 SNEGSKA (reference sequence). Ten or more counts support this clone. Each patient went into thyroid surgery without having received any treatment. The specimen sequenced was tumor tissue. This receptor was identified in a female donor with papillary thyroid cancer or a benign thyroid nodule (not recorded which). Some clones in this sample may be carry-over from other donors' samples. This chain connects TRBV20-1 to TRBJ2-7; no clear D gene. CDR3 protein: CSASLDVSSYEQYF. The DNA for the CDR3 is TGCAGTGCTAGCCTAGACGTGAGCTCCTACGAGCAGTACTTC.